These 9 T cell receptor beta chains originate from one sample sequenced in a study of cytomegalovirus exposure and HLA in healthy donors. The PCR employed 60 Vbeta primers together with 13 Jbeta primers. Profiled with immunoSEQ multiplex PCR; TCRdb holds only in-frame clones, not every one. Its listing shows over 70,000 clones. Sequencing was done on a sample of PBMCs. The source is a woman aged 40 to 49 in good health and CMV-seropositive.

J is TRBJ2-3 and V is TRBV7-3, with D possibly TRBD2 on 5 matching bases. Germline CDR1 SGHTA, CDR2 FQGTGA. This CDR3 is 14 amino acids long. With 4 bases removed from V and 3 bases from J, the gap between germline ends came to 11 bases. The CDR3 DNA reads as TGTGCCAGCAGCTCCCTCGCGGGTACAGATACGCAGTATTTT. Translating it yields CASSSLAGTDTQYF.

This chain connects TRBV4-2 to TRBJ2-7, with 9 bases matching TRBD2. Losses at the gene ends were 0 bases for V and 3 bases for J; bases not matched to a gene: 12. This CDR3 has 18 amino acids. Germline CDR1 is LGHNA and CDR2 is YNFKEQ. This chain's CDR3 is CASSQDPPHSGRLYEQYF. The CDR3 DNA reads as TGTGCCAGCAGCCAAGATCCCCCTCACAGCGGGAGGCTCTACGAGCAGTACTTC.

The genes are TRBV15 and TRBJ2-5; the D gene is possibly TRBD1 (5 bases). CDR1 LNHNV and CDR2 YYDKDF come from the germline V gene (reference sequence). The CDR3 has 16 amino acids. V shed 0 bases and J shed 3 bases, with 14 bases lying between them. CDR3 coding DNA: TGTGCCACCAGCAGAGATAGGGGTTTAAATAAAGAGACCCAGTACTTC. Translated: CATSRDRGLNKETQYF.

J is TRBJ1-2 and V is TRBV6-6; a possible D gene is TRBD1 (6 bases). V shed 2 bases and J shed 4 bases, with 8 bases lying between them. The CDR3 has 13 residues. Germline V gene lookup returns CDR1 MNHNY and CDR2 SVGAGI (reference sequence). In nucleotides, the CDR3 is TGTGCCAGCAGTTACGGACAGCTCTATGGCTACACCTTC. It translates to CASSYGQLYGYTF.

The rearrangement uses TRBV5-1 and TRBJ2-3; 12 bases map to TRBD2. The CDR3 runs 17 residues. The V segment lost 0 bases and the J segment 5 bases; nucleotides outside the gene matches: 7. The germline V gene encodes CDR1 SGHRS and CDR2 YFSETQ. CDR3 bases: TGCGCCAGCAGCTTGGGACTAGCGGGAGCCATCGGAGATACGCAGTATTTT. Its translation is CASSLGLAGAIGDTQYF.

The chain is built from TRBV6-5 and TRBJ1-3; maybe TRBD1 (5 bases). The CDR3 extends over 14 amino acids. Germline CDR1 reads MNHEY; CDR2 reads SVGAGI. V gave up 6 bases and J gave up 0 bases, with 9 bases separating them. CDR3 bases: TGTGCCAGCAGCAGGGACTACTCTGGAAACACCATATATTTT. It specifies CASSRDYSGNTIYF.

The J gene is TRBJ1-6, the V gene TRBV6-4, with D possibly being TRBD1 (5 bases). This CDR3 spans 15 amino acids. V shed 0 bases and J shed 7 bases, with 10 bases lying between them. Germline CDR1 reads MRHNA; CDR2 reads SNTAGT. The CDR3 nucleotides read TGTGCCAGCAGTGACTCGCTAGGGGCGAATTCACCCCTCCACTTT. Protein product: CASSDSLGANSPLHF.

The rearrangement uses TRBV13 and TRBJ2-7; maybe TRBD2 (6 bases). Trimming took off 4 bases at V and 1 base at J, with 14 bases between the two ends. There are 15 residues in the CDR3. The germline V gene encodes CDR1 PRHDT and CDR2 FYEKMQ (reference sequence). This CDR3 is CASSSAGRTSYEQYF. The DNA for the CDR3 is TGTGCCAGCAGCTCCGCGGGACGGACTTCCTACGAGCAGTACTTC.

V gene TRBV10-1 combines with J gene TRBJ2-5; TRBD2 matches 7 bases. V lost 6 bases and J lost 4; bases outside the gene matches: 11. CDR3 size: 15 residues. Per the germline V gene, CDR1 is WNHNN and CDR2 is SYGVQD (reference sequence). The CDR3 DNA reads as TGCGCCAGCAGCATAGGACTAGTGGGGGGAGAGACCCAGTACTTC. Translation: CASSIGLVGGETQYF.